Listed here are 10 T cell receptor beta chains from one sample, sequenced in a study of read filtering for tumor transcriptome and immune sequencing. This library used approximately 370 ng RNA and molecular barcoded adaptors spanning alpha/delta and beta/gamma chains. A single record per CDR3 protein comes from TCRdb applying MiXCR to the reads. The sample consists of about 130,000 distinct CDR3 sequences, over 10% of them appearing once. The sequencing sample was made of a population of CD138-negative cells sorted from bone marrow. These receptors all come from a donor at least 40 years old with multiple myeloma.

As concerns this clonotype: Since a much larger clone is just one base distant, this may be a read error. This chain uses TRBV20-1 with TRBJ1-2; D gene ambiguous. The CDR3 is made up of 13 amino acids. Germline values: CDR1 DFQATT, CDR2 SNEGSKA (reference sequence). V was trimmed by 4 bases and J by 6 bases, leaving 15 bases between them. The CDR3 protein is CSATIPGAHGYTF. The DNA for the CDR3 is TGCAGTGCTACGATACCAGGAGCACATGGCTACACCTTC.

This clonotype was counted at least ten times. V usage is TRBV29-1 and J usage is TRBJ1-4; tentative D call: TRBD1 (5 bases). This CDR3 is 13 amino acids long. CDR1 is SQVTM, CDR2 ANQGSEA, per germline. V lost 4 bases and J lost 4, with 10 bases in between. CDR3 DNA: TGCAGCGTTGGACAGACTTATAATGAAAAACTGTTTTTT. Translating it yields CSVGQTYNEKLFF.

Note on this clonotype: This may come from a read error, since a much larger clone is one base off. The chain couples TRBV7-9 to TRBJ2-7, with D hard to call. V lost 5 bases to trimming and J lost 6 bases, with 8 bases between them. This CDR3 contains 11 residues. Germline CDR1 SEHNR, CDR2 FQNEAQ (reference sequence). The CDR3 reads CASSNTCEQYF. Written as DNA, the CDR3 is TGTGCCAGCAGCAATACCTGCGAGCAGTACTTC.

Concerning this clonotype itself: This may stem from a read error, because a much larger clone lies one nucleotide away. The chain joins TRBV29-1 to TRBJ2-7, with 7 bases identical to TRBD1. Unmatched junction bases numbered 9, after V lost 7 bases and J lost 3 bases. The CDR3 is made up of 13 amino acids. CDR1 and CDR2 (germline): SQVTM, ANQGSEA. The CDR3 spells CSARLTGIYEQYF. CDR3 DNA sequence: TGCAGCGCCCGATTGACAGGGATCTACGAGCAGTACTTC.

There are many counts of this clonotype. V usage is TRBV30 and J usage is TRBJ2-2; D perhaps matches TRBD1 (6 bases). The CDR3 is made up of 14 amino acids. The germline CDR1 and CDR2 sequences are GTSNPN and SVGIG (reference sequence). Trimming pared 0 bases from V and 3 bases from J, leaving 8 bases between. For the CDR3, the DNA is TGTGCCTGGAGTGTACAGGGTCACACCGGGGAGCTGTTTTTT. Encoded protein: CAWSVQGHTGELFF.

In its sample, this clonotype was seen a few times. The V gene is TRBV14, the J gene TRBJ2-7; tentative D call: TRBD1 (5 bases). Germline loops: CDR1 SGHDN, CDR2 FVKESK. The V and J ends lost 1 base and 0 bases respectively, with 7 bases between them. The CDR3 is made up of 14 amino acids. This CDR3 is CASSQGDSSYEQYF. CDR3 DNA: TGTGCCAGCAGCCAAGGTGACAGCTCCTACGAGCAGTACTTC.

This clonotype was recorded many times. J is TRBJ2-3 and V is TRBV7-2, with 7 bases aligning to TRBD2. The CDR3 is made up of 11 amino acids. Germline CDR1 SGHTA, CDR2 FQGNSA. Unmatched junction bases numbered 0, after V lost 4 bases and J lost 8 bases. The CDR3 region is CASSSGGTQYF. DNA for the CDR3: TGTGCCAGCAGCTCGGGAGGTACGCAGTATTTT.

The CDR3 loop is CASSQRRGASAQHF. The CDR3 region has the DNA TGTGCCAGCAGTCAGAGACGGGGCGCGAGTGCCCAGCATTTT. V and J are TRBV27 and TRBJ1-5; possible D gene TRBD1, 5 bases. With 5 bases removed from V and 11 bases from J, the gap between germline ends came to 19 bases. The CDR3 loop spans 14 amino acids. The germline V gene has CDR1 MNHEY and CDR2 SMNVEV (reference sequence).

This clonotype was detected many times. The CDR3 sequence is CASRPQGGNQPQHF. DNA of the CDR3: TGTGCCAGCAGGCCACAGGGAGGCAATCAGCCCCAGCATTTT. V and J are TRBV27 and TRBJ1-5; tentative D call: TRBD1 (6 bases). There are 14 residues in the CDR3. The germline gives CDR1 MNHEY, CDR2 SMNVEV (reference sequence). Trimming took off 6 bases at V and 2 bases at J, with 11 bases between the two ends.

In its sample, this clonotype was seen a few times. A much larger clone lies one base from this, so it may be a read error. The CDR3 protein is CASSPSVSSYDEQFF. CDR3 bases: TGTGCCAGCAGTCCTAGCGTAAGCTCCTACGATGAGCAGTTCTTC. The chain joins TRBV12-3 or TRBV12-4 to TRBJ2-1; TRBD2 is a possible D gene (6 bases). The CDR3 has 15 amino acids.